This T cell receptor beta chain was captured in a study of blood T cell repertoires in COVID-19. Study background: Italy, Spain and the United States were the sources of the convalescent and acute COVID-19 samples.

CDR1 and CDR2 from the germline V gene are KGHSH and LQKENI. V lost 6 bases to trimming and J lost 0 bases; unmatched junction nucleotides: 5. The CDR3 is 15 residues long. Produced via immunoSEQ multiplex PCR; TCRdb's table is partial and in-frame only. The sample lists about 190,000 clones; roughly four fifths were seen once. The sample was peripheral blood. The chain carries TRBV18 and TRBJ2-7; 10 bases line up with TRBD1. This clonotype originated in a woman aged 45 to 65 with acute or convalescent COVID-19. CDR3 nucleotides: TGTGCCAGCTCCCGACGGACAGGGGGCTCCTACGAGCAGTACTTC. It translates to CASSRRTGGSYEQYF.